This TCR beta chain was retrieved from a study of control samples from healthy donors and cancer patients. The data were produced by immunoSEQ multiplex PCR, yet TCRdb's version contains in-frame clones alone and is incomplete. The data hold 100,000 or so clones, with 86% observed a single time. V dropped 3 bases and J dropped 4 bases, with 11 bases sitting between them. The CDR3 length is 14 residues. Germline V gives CDR1 SGHRS, CDR2 YFSETQ. The receptor was isolated from a woman aged 45 to 65 in good health. Sequencing was done on a sample of blood. The chain couples TRBV5-1 to TRBJ2-1; either TRBD1 or TRBD2 may fit D (5 bases each). In DNA, the CDR3 is TGCGCCAGCAGCTGGGACGGAGCGTACAATGAGCAGTTCTTC. It yields the protein CASSWDGAYNEQFF.